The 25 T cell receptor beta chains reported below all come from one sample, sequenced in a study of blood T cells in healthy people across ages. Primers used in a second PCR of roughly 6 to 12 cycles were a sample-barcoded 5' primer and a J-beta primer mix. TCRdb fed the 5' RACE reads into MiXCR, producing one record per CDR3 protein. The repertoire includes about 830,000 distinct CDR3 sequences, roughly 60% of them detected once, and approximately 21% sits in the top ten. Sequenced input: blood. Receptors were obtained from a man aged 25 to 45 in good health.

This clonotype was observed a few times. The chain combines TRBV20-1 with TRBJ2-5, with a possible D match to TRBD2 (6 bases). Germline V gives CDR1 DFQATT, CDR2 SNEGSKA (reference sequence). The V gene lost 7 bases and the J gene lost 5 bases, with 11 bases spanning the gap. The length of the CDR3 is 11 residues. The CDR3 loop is CSELATETQYF. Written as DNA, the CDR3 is TGCAGTGAGCTAGCGACGGAGACCCAGTACTTC.

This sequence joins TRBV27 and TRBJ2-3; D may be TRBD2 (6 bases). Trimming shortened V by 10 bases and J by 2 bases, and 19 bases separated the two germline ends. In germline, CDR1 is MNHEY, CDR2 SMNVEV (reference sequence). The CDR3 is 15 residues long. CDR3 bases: TGTGCCACCGGCAGGCCGGGACTGACCACAGATACGCAGTATTTT. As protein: CATGRPGLTTDTQYF.

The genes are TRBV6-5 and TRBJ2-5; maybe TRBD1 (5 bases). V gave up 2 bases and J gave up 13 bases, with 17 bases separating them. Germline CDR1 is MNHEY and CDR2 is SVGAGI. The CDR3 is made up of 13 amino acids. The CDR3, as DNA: TGTGCCAGCAGTTACGGGGCATCCTACGAGCGGTACTTC. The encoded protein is CASSYGASYERYF.

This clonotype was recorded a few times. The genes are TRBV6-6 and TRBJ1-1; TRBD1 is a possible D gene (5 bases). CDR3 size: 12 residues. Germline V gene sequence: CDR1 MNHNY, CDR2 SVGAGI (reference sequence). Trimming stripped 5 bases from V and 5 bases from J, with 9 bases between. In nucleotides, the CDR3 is TGTGCCAGCAGTACCGGGGGGACTGAAGCTTTCTTT. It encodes CASSTGGTEAFF.

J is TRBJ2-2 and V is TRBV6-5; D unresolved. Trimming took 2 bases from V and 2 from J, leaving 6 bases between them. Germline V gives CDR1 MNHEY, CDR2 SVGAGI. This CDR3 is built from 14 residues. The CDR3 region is CASSYGFNTGELFF. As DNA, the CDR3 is TGTGCCAGCAGTTACGGGTTTAACACCGGGGAGCTGTTTTTT.

The DNA for the CDR3 is TGTGCCAGCAGCCGAGACAGGGGGCAGGGAGAGACCCAGTACTTC. Its translation: CASSRDRGQGETQYF. The gene calls are TRBV6-6 and TRBJ2-5; TRBD1 matches at 10 bases. CDR3 length: 15 residues. Germline loops: CDR1 MNHNY, CDR2 SVGAGI (reference sequence). With V trimmed by 6 bases and J by 4 bases, 8 bases remained unmatched.

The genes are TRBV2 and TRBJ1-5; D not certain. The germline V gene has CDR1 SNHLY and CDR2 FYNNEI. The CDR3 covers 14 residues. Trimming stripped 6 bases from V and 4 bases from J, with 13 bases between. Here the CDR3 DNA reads TGTGCCAGCAGACTACTCCGGGCAAATCAGCCCCAGCATTTT. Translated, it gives CASRLLRANQPQHF. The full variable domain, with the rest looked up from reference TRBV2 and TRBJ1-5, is EPEVTQTPSHQVTQMGQEVILRCVPISNHLYFYWYRQILGQKVEFLVSFYNNEISEKSEIFDDQFSVERPDGSNFTLKIRSTKLEDSAMYFCASRLLRANQPQHFGDGTRLSIL.

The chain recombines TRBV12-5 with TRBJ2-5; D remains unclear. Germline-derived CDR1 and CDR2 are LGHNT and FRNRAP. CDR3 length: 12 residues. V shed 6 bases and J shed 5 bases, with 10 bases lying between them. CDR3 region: CASGPDAETQYF. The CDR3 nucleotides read TGTGCTAGTGGACCCGATGCGGAGACCCAGTACTTC. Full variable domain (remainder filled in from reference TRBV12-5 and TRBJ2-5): DARVTQTPRHKVTEMGQEVTMRCQPILGHNTVFWYRQTMMQGLELLAYFRNRAPLDDSGMPKDRFSAEMPDATLATLKIQPSEPRDSAVYFCASGPDAETQYFGPGTRLLVL.

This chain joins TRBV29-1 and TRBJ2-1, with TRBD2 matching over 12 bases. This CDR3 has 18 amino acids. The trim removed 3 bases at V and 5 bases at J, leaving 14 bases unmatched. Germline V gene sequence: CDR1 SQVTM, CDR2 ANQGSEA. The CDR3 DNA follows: TGCAGCGTTGATGTCGGTTGGGGGACTAGCGGGCTCCACAATGAGCAGTTCTTC. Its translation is CSVDVGWGTSGLHNEQFF.

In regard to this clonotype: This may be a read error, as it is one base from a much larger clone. The CDR3 coding sequence is TGCAGCGGCAGGGAAGGGGCCCAAGAGACCCAGTTCTTC. Protein product: CSGREGAQETQFF. This chain connects TRBV29-1 to TRBJ2-1, with D possibly TRBD1 on 5 matching bases. The CDR3 contains 13 residues. The germline V gene has CDR1 SQVTM and CDR2 ANQGSEA. Trimming left V 7 bases short and J 13 bases short, with 23 bases between.

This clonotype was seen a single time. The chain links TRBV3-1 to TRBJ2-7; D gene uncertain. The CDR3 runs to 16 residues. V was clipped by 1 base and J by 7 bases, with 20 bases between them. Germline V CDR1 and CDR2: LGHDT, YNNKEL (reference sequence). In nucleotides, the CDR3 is TGTGCCAGCAGCCAAGTTGAGAACGTATTCTACAATGAGCAGTACTTC. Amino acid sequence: CASSQVENVFYNEQYF.

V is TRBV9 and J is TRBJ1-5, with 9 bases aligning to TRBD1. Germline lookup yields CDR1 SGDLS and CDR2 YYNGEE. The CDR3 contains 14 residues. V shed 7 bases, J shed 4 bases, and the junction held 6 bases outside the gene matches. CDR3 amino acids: CASGAQGANQPQHF. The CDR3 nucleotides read TGTGCCAGCGGCGCACAGGGGGCGAATCAGCCCCAGCATTTT.

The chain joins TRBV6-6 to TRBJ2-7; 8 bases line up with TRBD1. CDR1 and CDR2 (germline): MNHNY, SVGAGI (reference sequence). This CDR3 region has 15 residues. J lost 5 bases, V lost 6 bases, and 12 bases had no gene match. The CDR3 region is CASSPPDRARNEQYF. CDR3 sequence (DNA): TGTGCCAGCAGCCCCCCGGACAGGGCGCGAAACGAGCAGTACTTC.

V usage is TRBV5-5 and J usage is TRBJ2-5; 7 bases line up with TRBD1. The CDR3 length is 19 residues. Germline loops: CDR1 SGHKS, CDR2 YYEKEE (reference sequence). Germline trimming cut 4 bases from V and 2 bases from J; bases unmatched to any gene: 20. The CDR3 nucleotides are TGTGCCAGCAGCATTGGGACAGTATTTCCCGTTGGTCCACAAGAGACCCAGTACTTC. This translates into CASSIGTVFPVGPQETQYF.

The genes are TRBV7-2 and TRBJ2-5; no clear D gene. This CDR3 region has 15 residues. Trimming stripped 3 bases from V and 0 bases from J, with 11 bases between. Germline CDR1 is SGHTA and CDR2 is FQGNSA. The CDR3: CASSLSFTYQETQYF. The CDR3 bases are TGTGCCAGCAGCTTGAGCTTTACGTACCAAGAGACCCAGTACTTC.

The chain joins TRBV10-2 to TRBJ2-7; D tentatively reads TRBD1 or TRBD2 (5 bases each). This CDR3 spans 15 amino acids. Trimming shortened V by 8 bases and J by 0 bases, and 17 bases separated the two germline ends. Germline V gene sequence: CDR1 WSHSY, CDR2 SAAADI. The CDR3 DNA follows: TGCGCCAGCGCCCTGGGACCCTACCCCTCCTACGAGCAGTACTTC. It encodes CASALGPYPSYEQYF.

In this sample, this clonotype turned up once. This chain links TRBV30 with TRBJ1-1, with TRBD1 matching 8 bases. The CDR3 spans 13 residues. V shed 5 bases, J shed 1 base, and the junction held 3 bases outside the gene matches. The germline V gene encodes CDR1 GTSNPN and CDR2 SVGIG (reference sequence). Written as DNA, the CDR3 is TGTGCCTGGCGACAGGGGTCGAACACTGAAGCTTTCTTT. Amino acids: CAWRQGSNTEAFF.

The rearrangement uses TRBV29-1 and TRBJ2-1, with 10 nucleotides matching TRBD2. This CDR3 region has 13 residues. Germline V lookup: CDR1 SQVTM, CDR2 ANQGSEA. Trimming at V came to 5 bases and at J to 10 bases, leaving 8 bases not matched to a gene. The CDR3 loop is CSVLAGVWVEQFF. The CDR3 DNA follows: TGCAGCGTTCTAGCGGGAGTTTGGGTAGAGCAGTTCTTC.

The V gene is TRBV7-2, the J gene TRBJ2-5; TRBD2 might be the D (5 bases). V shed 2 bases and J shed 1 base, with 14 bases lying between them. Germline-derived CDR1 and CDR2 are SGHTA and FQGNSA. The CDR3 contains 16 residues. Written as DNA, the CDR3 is TGTGCCAGCAGCTTAATTTTCGGGGTCACCCAAGAGACCCAGTACTTC. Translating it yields CASSLIFGVTQETQYF.

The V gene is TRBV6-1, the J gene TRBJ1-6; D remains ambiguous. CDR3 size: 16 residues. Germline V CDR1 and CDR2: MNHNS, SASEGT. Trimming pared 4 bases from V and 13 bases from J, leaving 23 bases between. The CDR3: CASSGGGYTNLHPLHF. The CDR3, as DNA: TGTGCCAGCAGTGGAGGAGGATACACGAACCTTCATCCCCTCCACTTT.

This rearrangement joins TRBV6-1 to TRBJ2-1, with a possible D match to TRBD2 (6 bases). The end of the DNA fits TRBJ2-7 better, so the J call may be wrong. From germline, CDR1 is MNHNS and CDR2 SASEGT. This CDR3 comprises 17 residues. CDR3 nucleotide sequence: TGTGCCAGCATCTCGAGACGACGAAACGGGAGAAGGTATGAGCAGTACTTC. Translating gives CASISRRRNGRRYEQYF.

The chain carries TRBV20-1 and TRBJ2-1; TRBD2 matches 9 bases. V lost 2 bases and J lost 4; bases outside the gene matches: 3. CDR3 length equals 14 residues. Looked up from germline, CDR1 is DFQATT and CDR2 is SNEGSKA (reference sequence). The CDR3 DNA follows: TGCAGTGCTAGATGGCTAGCGGGATACAATGAGCAGTTCTTC. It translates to CSARWLAGYNEQFF.

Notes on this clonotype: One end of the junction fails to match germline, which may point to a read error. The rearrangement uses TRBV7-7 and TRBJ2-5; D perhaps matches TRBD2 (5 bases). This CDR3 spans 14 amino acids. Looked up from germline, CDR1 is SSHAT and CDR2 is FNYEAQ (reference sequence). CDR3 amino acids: CASSLNAAGETQYF. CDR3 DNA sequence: TGTGCTAGCAGCTTAAACGCCGCGGGAGAGACCCAGTACTTC.

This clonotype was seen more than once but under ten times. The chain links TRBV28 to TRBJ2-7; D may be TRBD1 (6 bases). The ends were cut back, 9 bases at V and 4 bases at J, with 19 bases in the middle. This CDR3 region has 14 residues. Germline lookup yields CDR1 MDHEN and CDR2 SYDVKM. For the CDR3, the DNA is TGTGCCAGTTCCCCCCTACAGGGACCTTACGAGCAGTACTTC. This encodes CASSPLQGPYEQYF.

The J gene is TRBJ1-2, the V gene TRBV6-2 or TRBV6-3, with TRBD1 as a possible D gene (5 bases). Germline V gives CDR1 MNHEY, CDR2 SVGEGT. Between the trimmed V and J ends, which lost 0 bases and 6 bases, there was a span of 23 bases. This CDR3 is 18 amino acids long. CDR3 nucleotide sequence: TGTGCCAGCAGTTACTCTGTTTTCCAGGGAAGTACGAGAGATGGCTACACCTTC. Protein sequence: CASSYSVFQGSTRDGYTF.